Here is one T cell receptor beta chain with its context. Sequencing used immunoSEQ multiplex PCR; TCRdb keeps in-frame clones, though not all of them. The sample has hundreds of thousands of clones, 95% to 98% seen once. Naive CD8 cells were CD45RO-negative, positively selected for CCR7, excluding terminally differentiated effector memory CD45RA+ cells. The V end lost 2 bases, the J end lost 5 bases, and 9 bases lay between the germline ends. The CDR3 totals 13 residues. Germline CDR1 is LNHDA and CDR2 is SQIVND (reference sequence). This entry is derived from a study of shared clonotypes between healthy human individuals. Across the study: Participating donors consisted of two women and a few men aged 18 to 49. CD4 naive cells filled three plates per donor, CD4 memory three, CD8 naive two and CD8 memory one.

The sample comprised naive CD8+ T cells sorted from blood. The chain recombines TRBV19 with TRBJ2-5; D call uncertain. The clonotype comes from a man under 40 in good health. The CDR3 nucleotides read TGTGCCAGTAGTATAACTACGAGCGAGACCCAGTACTTC. Its translation is CASSITTSETQYF. Together with reference TRBV19 and TRBJ2-5, the CDR3 gives the full variable domain: DGGITQSPKYLFRKEGQNVTLSCEQNLNHDAMYWYRQDPGQGLRLIYYSQIVNDFQKGDIAEGYSVSREKKESFPLTVTSAQKNPTAFYLCASSITTSETQYFGPGTRLLVL.